The 13 T cell receptor beta chains below were found in one sample sequenced in a study of shared clonotypes between healthy human individuals. TCRdb's copy holds only in-frame clones and misses some; the assay was immunoSEQ multiplex PCR. The repertoire holds over 400,000 clones, with 81% as singletons. The sample consisted of PBMCs. These TCRs come from a middle-aged woman in good health. Some clones in this sample may be carry-over from other donors' samples.

Details on this clone: A far bigger clonotype differs at one base, so this is likely a read error. This specimen includes other DNA sequences encoding the same CDR3. The V and J genes are TRBV27 and TRBJ1-1, with a weak D call TRBD1 (6 bases). Germline CDR1 reads MNHEY; CDR2 reads SMNVEV (reference sequence). This CDR3 comprises 14 residues. CDR3 sequence (DNA): TGTGCCAGCAGTCTATCGGGGGGGCGGACTGAAGCTTTCTTT. Its protein is CASSLSGGRTEAFF.

The V call is TRBV28, the J call TRBJ2-7; 15 nucleotides line up with TRBD2. CDR3 size: 18 residues. The junction had 8 bases not matched to a gene; V was cut back by 5 bases and J by 0 bases. In germline, CDR1 is MDHEN, CDR2 SYDVKM. The CDR3 region is CASSTTGLAGGNSYEQYF. CDR3 bases: TGTGCCAGCAGTACTACCGGACTAGCGGGAGGGAACTCCTACGAGCAGTACTTC.

J is TRBJ2-2 and V is TRBV27; 13 bases align to TRBD2. Germline V gene lookup returns CDR1 MNHEY and CDR2 SMNVEV (reference sequence). V was pared by 5 bases and J by 4 bases, with 10 bases of the junction left unmatched. This CDR3 has 18 amino acids. The CDR3 region has the DNA TGTGCCAGCAGTACCCGATGGGGACTAGCGGGGCCCACCGGGGAGCTGTTTTTT. Protein sequence: CASSTRWGLAGPTGELFF.

For this clone: This likely stems from a read error, as it lies one base from a far larger clone. The chain joins TRBV6-5 to TRBJ1-5, with a possible D match to TRBD1 (5 bases). The CDR3 runs to 16 residues. The V end was cut by 2 bases, the J end by 7 bases, with 18 bases between. CDR1 MNHEY and CDR2 SVGAGI come from the germline V gene. The DNA of the CDR3 is TGTGCCAGCAGTTACCTACAGGTCCGATTGGGGCAGCCCCAGCATTTT. Its protein is CASSYLQVRLGQPQHF.

The V gene is TRBV5-1, the J gene TRBJ2-1, with 10 bases aligning to TRBD1. V was pared by 4 bases and J by 3 bases, with 10 bases of the junction left unmatched. The CDR3 covers 17 residues. Germline V CDR1 and CDR2: SGHRS, YFSETQ. The CDR3 region has the DNA TGCGCCAGCAGCCCCAGCCCGGGGACAGGGGTCTACAATGAGCAGTTCTTC. It is translated as CASSPSPGTGVYNEQFF.

The chain employs TRBV11-2 and TRBJ2-7; 10 nucleotides line up with TRBD2. V was clipped by 5 bases and J by 4 bases; unmatched bases: 11. The CDR3 contains 16 residues. Germline loops: CDR1 SGHAT, CDR2 FQNNGV. The CDR3 reads CASSHGTSAPSYEQYF. The CDR3 DNA sequence: TGTGCCAGCAGCCATGGGACTAGCGCTCCGTCGTACGAGCAGTACTTC. The full variable domain, completed using reference TRBV11-2 and TRBJ2-7, is EAGVAQSPRYKIIEKRQSVAFWCNPISGHATLYWYQQILGQGPKLLIQFQNNGVVDDSQLPKDRFSAERLKGVDSTLKIQPAKLEDSAVYLCASSHGTSAPSYEQYFGPGTRLTVT.

This chain joins TRBV5-4 and TRBJ2-7, with TRBD2 as a possible D gene (5 bases). V dropped 0 bases and J dropped 7 bases, with 5 bases sitting between them. The germline CDR1 and CDR2 sequences are SGHNT and YYREEE (reference sequence). This CDR3 is 11 amino acids long. The CDR3 loop is CASSLGLEQYF. As DNA, the CDR3 is TGTGCCAGCAGCTTGGGACTAGAGCAGTACTTC.

The rearrangement links TRBV11-2 to TRBJ2-7; maybe TRBD1 (5 bases). The germline V and J ends were trimmed by 3 bases and 1 base, with 16 bases remaining between them. The germline CDR1 and CDR2 sequences are SGHAT and FQNNGV. This CDR3 contains 16 residues. In nucleotides, the CDR3 is TGTGCCAGCAGCTTGCTCAAGGGGTTTGGATCCTACGAGCAGTACTTC. Translation gives CASSLLKGFGSYEQYF.

Turning to this clone: Mismatch with germline at one junction end may stem from a read error. The chain is built from TRBV7-6 and TRBJ2-1; the match to TRBD2 covers 10 bases. CDR3 size: 14 residues. Germline V gene data show CDR1 as SGHVS and CDR2 as FNYEAQ. For the CDR3, the DNA is TGTGCCAGCAGCCTAGCGGGAGAGATCAATGAGCAGTTCTTC. Translating gives CASSLAGEINEQFF.

The chain carries TRBV14 and TRBJ2-6; no reliable D call. This CDR3 is 17 amino acids long. V was pared by 4 bases and J by 0 bases, with 13 bases between. Germline lookup yields CDR1 SGHDN and CDR2 FVKESK. CDR3 amino acids: CASSPGILLSGANVLTF. DNA for the CDR3: TGTGCCAGCAGCCCAGGAATCCTTCTCTCTGGGGCCAACGTCCTGACTTTC.

J is TRBJ1-3 and V is TRBV7-2, with D hard to call. The length of the CDR3 is 15 residues. CDR1 and CDR2 (germline): SGHTA, FQGNSA. The V end was cut by 5 bases, the J end by 0 bases, with 11 bases between. The CDR3 DNA sequence: TGTGCCAGCAGCCCTCACGTATACTCTGGAAACACCATATATTTT. Protein: CASSPHVYSGNTIYF. The full variable domain, with the rest looked up from reference TRBV7-2 and TRBJ1-3, is GAGVSQSPSNKVTEKGKDVELRCDPISGHTALYWYRQSLGQGLEFLIYFQGNSAPDKSGLPSDRFSAERTGGSVSTLTIQRTQQEDSAVYLCASSPHVYSGNTIYFGEGSWLTVV.

A remark on this clone: The likely explanation is a read error, given a far larger clone one base away. The chain has TRBV28 and TRBJ1-5, with 7 bases fitting TRBD1. The germline V gene has CDR1 MDHEN and CDR2 SYDVKM. The CDR3 runs 15 residues. Trimming took 4 bases from V and 6 from J; bases not matched to a gene: 9. The CDR3 loop is CASSSSEGAGQPQHF. CDR3 bases: TGTGCCAGCAGTTCCTCGGAGGGGGCAGGTCAGCCCCAGCATTTT.

The gene calls are TRBV9 and TRBJ2-5; 13 bases fit TRBD2. The J segment lost 3 bases and the V segment lost 2 bases, leaving 10 bases of the junction unmatched. Looked up from germline, CDR1 is SGDLS and CDR2 is YYNGEE. This CDR3 is built from 18 residues. In DNA form, the CDR3 reads TGTGCCAGCAGCGTTGGATGGACTAGCGGGAGCTTAAAAGAGACCCAGTACTTC. Protein sequence: CASSVGWTSGSLKETQYF.